The following is a T cell receptor (beta chain) sequence with its context. There is no known antigen for this receptor. No base qualities exist here, and no much larger clone lies one base off it. Ficoll-Paque density gradient centrifugation was the method used to isolate PBMCs. Sequencing instrument: Illumina NovaSeq 6000. cDNA libraries for TCRalpha and TCRbeta were prepared by 5'RACE using constant-segment primers, with sample barcodes and unique molecular identifiers added. Trizol reagent was used to extract RNA from every sample. The libraries were amplified in two PCR steps, and the second step added a second sample barcode and Illumina TruSeq adapters. Sequencing of the libraries was done on an Illumina NovaSeq, producing 2 x 150 bp paired-end reads. Processing in the source paper ran as follows. With migec v1.2.7, reads were demultiplexed and then collapsed into UMI-guided consensus sequences. Using mixcr v2.1.11, UMI consensuses were aligned to TRA and TRB V and J templates and then assembled into clonotypes. A clonotype was counted as expanded or contracted only when both edgeR and NoisET called the clonotype significant, with the noise models trained on biological replicates. For edgeR calls, the cutoffs were a false discovery rate-adjusted p below 0.01 and a log2 fold-change threshold of 1. As an exploratory analysis of dynamics, max-normalized trajectories of the 1000 most abundant clonotypes were examined by PCA with hierarchical clustering. The CD4 or CD8 phenotype of responding clones was assigned using the separately sequenced CD4+ and CD8+ repertoires. Starting from the raw public reads, TCRdb applied fastp trimming at Q25, assembled clones with MiXCR and retained in-frame beta chains. Rows with a matching CDR3 protein are joined into one entry that keeps the most common DNA and genes. These V and J calls derive from TCRdb rather than the authors' analysis. Present in this sample are around 320,000 distinct CDR3 sequences, more than 13% of which were seen just once. Around a fifth of the sample is held by the ten biggest clonotypes.

Including cysteine and phenylalanine, the CDR3 has 15 amino acids. Only CDR3 DNA remains: 45 bases, in frame from the first base. Cut back by 7 bases and 0 bases, the V and J ends lie 15 bases apart. The germline V gene yields MNHNS for CDR1 and SASEGT for CDR2. The data originate from a study of T-cell memory formation after mild COVID-19 (dated by TCRdb to the early 2020s). At the level of the whole study: TCR sequence clusters from the two donors were found to be largely donor specific. T-cell clones expanding and contracting after mild COVID-19 in two donors were tracked by longitudinal TCRalpha and TCRbeta repertoire sequencing. The cohort was made up of two young adult volunteers, one female and one male, who were previously healthy.

Paper-wide results and their limitations: From day 15 to 85, contracting clones showed balanced CD4/CD8 phenotypes, whereas a second wave of clones that expanded from day 15 to 37 leaned towards CD4+. Whether the second-wave clones peaking on day 37 were SARS-CoV-2 specific was not confirmed. Only two mild cases were covered in the study, and larger cohorts including severe cases with pre-infection samples were considered necessary. Some responding clones were detected in pre-infection memory, suggesting pre-existing cross-reactive memory T cells joined the SARS-CoV-2 response. Contracting CD4+ clones turned up mainly in the CM and EM memory subsets, whereas EMRA was where CD8+ clones were enriched.

The sample consisted of PBMCs or a T cell subset sorted from them (not recorded which). This clonotype originated in a man younger than 30 who had mild COVID-19 (a few samples of this study predate the infection). The sample titles of this study are shuffled in the database, so cell type and time point are left out; the donor was told from shared clones. The chain employs TRBV6-1 and TRBJ1-2; no D gene can be assigned with confidence. The nucleotides are TGTGCCAGCACGGGGATACGGGAGTCTAACTATGGCTACACCTTC. Its translation reads: CASTGIRESNYGYTF.